This T cell receptor (beta chain) stems from a study of shared clonotypes between healthy human individuals. This CDR3 is built from 14 residues. Germline lookup yields CDR1 LGHNT and CDR2 FRNRAP. The J segment lost 6 bases and the V segment lost 3 bases, leaving 7 bases of the junction unmatched. Some clones are missing from TCRdb's copy, which holds only in-frame ones; the method was immunoSEQ multiplex PCR. The data show around 2.3 million clones, with approximately 94% seen just once and 0.13% held by the top ten. This receptor was taken from a man aged 18 to 30 in good health. The source material was naive CD4+ T cells sorted from blood. Subset of the sample: CD45RA+ positively selected. V is TRBV12-5 and J is TRBJ2-7; TRBD1 matches at 8 bases. CDR3 nucleotide sequence: TGTGCTAGTGGTTTAGGGGACAGGACGGGCGAGCAGTACTTC. This sequence encodes CASGLGDRTGEQYF.